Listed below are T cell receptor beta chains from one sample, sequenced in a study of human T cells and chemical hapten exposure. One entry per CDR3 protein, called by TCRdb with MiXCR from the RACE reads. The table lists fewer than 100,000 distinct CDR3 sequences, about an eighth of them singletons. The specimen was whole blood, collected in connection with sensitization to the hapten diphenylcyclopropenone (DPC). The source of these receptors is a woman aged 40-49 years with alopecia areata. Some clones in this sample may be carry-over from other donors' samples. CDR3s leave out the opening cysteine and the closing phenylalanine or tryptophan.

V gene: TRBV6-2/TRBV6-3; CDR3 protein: ASSYVGENTEAF
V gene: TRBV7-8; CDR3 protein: ASSSREGNEQF
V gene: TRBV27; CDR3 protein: ASSEQGTPLH
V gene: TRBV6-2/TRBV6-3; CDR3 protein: ASISPPGQGSEQY
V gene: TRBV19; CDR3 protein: ASSIEGSQPQH
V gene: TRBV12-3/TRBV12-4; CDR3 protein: ASSRTGQLFYEQY
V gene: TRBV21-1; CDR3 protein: ASSKVNPQPGRTYEQY
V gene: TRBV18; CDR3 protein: ASSSRPGRLNQPQH
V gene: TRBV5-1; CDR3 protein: ASSLGWRQGNEQF
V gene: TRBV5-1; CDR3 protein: ASSLDRGQSSYNEQF
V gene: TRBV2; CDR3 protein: ASSGQGADTEAF
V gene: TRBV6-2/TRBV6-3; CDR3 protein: ASTIDRPNTEAF
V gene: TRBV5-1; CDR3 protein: ASSLAGPRLSGANVLT
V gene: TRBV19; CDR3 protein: ASMGGSGQSIQY
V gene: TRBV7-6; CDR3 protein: ASSLTGGAQPEAF
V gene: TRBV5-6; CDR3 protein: ASSFVGEDTQY
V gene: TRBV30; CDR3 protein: AWSVRETSGGLDNEQF
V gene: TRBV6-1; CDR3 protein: ASSWDRDSSYEQY
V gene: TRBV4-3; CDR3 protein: ASSQDTTSGTQY
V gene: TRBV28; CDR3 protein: ASSLSGTAQETQY
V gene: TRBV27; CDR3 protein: ASSLFGGHTGELF
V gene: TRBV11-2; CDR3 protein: ASSLGRGIEQF
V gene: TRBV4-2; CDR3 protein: ASSQASTEVYGYT
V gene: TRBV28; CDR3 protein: ASRAGGDNEQF
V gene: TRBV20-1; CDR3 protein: SAGGQGSPKNIQY
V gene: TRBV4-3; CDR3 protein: ASSQDSDLNTEAF
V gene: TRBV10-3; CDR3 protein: AISESLRGDNEQF
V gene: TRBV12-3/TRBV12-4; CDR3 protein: ASSPFAGGGGTDTQY
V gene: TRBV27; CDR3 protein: ASSLTGTGAGNTIY
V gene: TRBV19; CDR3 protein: ASSRDMETQY
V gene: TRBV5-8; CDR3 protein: ASSSGTSGIEEQF
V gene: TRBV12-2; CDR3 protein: ASRFSPGLQETQY
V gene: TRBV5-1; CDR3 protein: ASSLSGVYNSPLH
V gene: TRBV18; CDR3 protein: ASSDTTGTGNQPQH
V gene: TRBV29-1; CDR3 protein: SVELNTEAF
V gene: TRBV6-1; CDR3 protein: ASSEGGGRTNIQY
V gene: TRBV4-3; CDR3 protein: ASSQDHREGSPLH
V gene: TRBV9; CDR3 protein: ASSVANRNYGYT
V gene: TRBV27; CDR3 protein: ASSSGTGGDIQY
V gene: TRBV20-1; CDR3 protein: SASSPRYGYT
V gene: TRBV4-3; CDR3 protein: ASSLASGSSSYEQY
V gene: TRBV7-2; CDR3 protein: ASSLSPQGNYGYT
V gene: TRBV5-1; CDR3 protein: ASSLDGTVGQETQY
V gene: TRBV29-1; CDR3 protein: SVGRAPDTQY
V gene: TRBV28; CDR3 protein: ASRLADYEQY
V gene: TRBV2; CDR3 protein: ASSGQGGNQPQH
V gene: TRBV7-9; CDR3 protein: ASTGQGVPHEQF